The sequence of this T cell receptor beta chain was determined in a study of radiation and T cells in renal cell carcinoma. The study, taken as a whole, reports: In blood, top tumor clones expanded by 2 weeks, shrinking by 4.

The protocol was immunoSEQ multiplex PCR, while the TCRdb copy is restricted to in-frame clones and leaves out a portion. Here the sample spans about 150,000 clones, about 86% being singletons. Time point here: blood 4 weeks post-SBRT, at nephrectomy. Sample treatment: 15 Gy SBRT to primary tumor, nephrectomy 4 weeks later. Clear cell pathology was present in this patient's renal cell carcinoma. To note about this clone: Its antigen is still unknown.

The J segment lost 4 bases and the V segment lost 4 bases, leaving 6 bases of the junction unmatched. The CDR3 loop spans 15 amino acids. Germline V gene lookup returns CDR1 SGHRS and CDR2 YFSETQ. The sequencing here drew on blood, taken from a patient whose treatment included radiotherapy and nephrectomy. The TCR originated in a woman aged 50 to 65 with renal cell carcinoma. This chain connects TRBV5-1 to TRBJ1-1; 11 bases agree with TRBD1. CDR3 amino acids: CASSLGQGAGTEAFF. The CDR3 DNA follows: TGCGCCAGCAGCCTAGGACAGGGGGCAGGCACTGAAGCTTTCTTT.